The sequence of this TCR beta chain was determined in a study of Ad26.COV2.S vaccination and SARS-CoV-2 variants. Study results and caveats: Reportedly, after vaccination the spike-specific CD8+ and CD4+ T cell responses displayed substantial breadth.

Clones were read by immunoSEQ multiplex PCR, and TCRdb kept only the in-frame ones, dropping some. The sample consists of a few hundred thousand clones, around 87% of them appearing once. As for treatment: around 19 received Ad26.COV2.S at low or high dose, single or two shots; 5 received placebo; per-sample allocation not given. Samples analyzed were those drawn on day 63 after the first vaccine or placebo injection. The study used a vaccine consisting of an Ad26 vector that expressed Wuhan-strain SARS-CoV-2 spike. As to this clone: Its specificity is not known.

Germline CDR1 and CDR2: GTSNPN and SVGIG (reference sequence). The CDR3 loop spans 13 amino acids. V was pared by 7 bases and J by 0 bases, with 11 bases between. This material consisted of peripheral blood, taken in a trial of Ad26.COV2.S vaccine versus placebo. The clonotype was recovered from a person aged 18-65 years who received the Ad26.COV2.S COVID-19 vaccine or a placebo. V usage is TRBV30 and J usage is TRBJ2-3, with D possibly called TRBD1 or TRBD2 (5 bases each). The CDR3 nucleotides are TGTGCCTCCTGGGGGAGTAGCACAGATACGCAGTATTTT. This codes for CASWGSSTDTQYF. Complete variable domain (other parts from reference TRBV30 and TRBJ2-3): SQTIHQWPATLVQPVGSPLSLECTVEGTSNPNLYWYRQAAGRGLQLLFYSVGIGQISSEVPQNLSASRPQDRQFILSSKKLLLSDSGFYLCASWGSSTDTQYFGPGTRLTVL.